A selection of T cell receptor beta chains follows, all from one sample in a study of T-cell reconstitution after alpha-beta-depleted transplantation in children. TCRdb re-derived calls from the PCR reads in MiXCR, one entry per CDR3 protein. Of fewer than 700,000 distinct CDR3 sequences in the sample, 10% to 15% were seen once. The input for sequencing was PBMCs, mostly from graft donor cells, taken 360 days after TCRalphabeta/CD19-depleted stem cell transplant. The origin of the receptors is a male patient younger than 18 who had a stem cell transplant for acute myeloid leukemia, so the T cells may come from the graft donor. Each CDR3 is given with its conserved first and last residue.

>TRBJ1-3|TRBV29-1|11
CSASGGNTIYF
>TRBJ2-7|TRBV3-1|15
CASSPRRDRDYEQYF
>TRBJ2-7|TRBV12-3/TRBV12-4|18
CASSLGLGTPQGRYEQYF
>TRBJ1-1|TRBV29-1|13
CSAEGFLNTEAFF
>TRBJ2-1|TRBV19|13
CASSIGPYNEQFF
>TRBJ2-7|TRBV7-6|16
CASSLEASGRLYEQYF
>TRBJ2-7|TRBV9|15
CASSVAGQGFHEQYF
>TRBJ2-7|TRBV10-3|16
CAISESSDLISYEQYF
>TRBJ2-3|TRBV12-3/TRBV12-4|14
CASSSGKWVDTQYF
>TRBJ2-1|TRBV5-1|15
CASSVTEGVHNEQFF
>TRBJ2-5|TRBV20-1|13
CSAADRGQETQYF
>TRBJ2-7|TRBV6-1|12
CASGPLRYEQYF
>TRBJ2-3|TRBV9|16
CASSVGGSYPRDTQYF
>TRBJ2-5|TRBV20-1|13
CSVGTVGQETQYF
>TRBJ1-1|TRBV15|17
CATSRDPPGQLNTEAFF
>TRBJ1-2|TRBV6-2/TRBV6-3|13
CASSSCLNYGYTF
>TRBJ2-1|TRBV20-1|13
CSAAGLVIHEQFF
>TRBJ2-7|TRBV4-3|13
CASSPDLAGRQYF
>TRBJ2-5|TRBV20-1|16
CSTDGASGIPQETQYF
>TRBJ1-1|TRBV18|16
CASSPKDRITYTEAFF
>TRBJ2-7|TRBV5-1|16
CASSFTGGSGFTEQYF
>TRBJ2-7|TRBV5-1|17
CASSPGLAGPRYYEQYF
>TRBJ2-1|TRBV7-3|17
CASSHDPSSGRANEQFF
>TRBJ1-1|TRBV14|19
CASSPPRVHFADRNTEAFF
>TRBJ2-1|TRBV7-7|15
CASSMGLAGHNEQFF
>TRBJ2-3|TRBV7-9|15
CASIDRAGIPDTQYF
>TRBJ2-7|TRBV28|16
CASSLSRGIYAYEQYF
>TRBJ2-7|TRBV28|15
CASSFRTSGRYEQYF
>TRBJ2-4|TRBV4-1|14
CASSQDYLGDIQYF
>TRBJ1-2|TRBV12-3/TRBV12-4|15
CASSQGWRANYGYTF
>TRBJ1-4|TRBV29-1|16
CSVGGQGGKTNEKLFF
>TRBJ2-3|TRBV5-5|15
CASILTDRAADTQYF
>TRBJ2-1|TRBV5-1|15
CASSPGLAGTNEQFF
>TRBJ2-7|TRBV9|15
CASSVGTGVSYEQYF
>TRBJ2-3|TRBV20-1|17
CSAHNLLTSGLTDTQYF
>TRBJ2-7|TRBV7-9|15
CASSPTHGTLYEQYF
>TRBJ2-6|TRBV7-8|18
CASSSTGTGLSGANVLTF
>TRBJ2-2|TRBV7-9|16
CASSLMAEWDTGELFF
>TRBJ2-3|TRBV24-1|17
CATSDFERSGSTDTQYF
>TRBJ2-1|TRBV6-5|17
CASSSTRVSGRDNEQFF
>TRBJ1-1|TRBV7-8|18
CASSSQGVGTQSNTEAFF
>TRBJ1-3|TRBV10-2|15
CASKSGGLSGNTIYF
>TRBJ2-3|TRBV28|16
CASSIHQGFGTDTQYF
>TRBJ2-2|TRBV20-1|11
CSARSAGELFF
>TRBJ2-1|TRBV3-1|15
CASSSTGGLNNEQFF